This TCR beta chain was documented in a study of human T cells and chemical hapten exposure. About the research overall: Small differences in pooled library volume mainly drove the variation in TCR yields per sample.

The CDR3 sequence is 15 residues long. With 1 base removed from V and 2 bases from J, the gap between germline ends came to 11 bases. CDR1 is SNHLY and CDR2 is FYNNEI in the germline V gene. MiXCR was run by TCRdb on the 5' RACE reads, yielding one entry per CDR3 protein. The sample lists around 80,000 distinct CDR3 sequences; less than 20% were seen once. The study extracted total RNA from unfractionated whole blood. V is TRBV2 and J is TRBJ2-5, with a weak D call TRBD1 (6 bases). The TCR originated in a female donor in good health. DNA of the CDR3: TGTGCCAGCAGTGAAGGGGACAAATATCAAGAGACCCAGTACTTC. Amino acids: CASSEGDKYQETQYF.